A single sample gave rise to the 2 T cell receptor beta chains below, sequenced in a study of identical twins. Via MiXCR, TCRdb re-called the 5' RACE reads, giving one row per CDR3 protein. The sample lists roughly 710,000 distinct CDR3 sequences; around 6% were seen once. Input material: naive T cells sorted from blood. The receptors stem from a man younger than 30 in good health.

To note about this clonotype: A junction boundary mismatches the germline segment, possibly from a read error. The rearrangement joins TRBV7-9 to TRBJ2-1, with D perhaps matching TRBD1 (5 bases). The CDR3 is 12 residues long. Germline V gene sequence: CDR1 SEHNR, CDR2 FQNEAQ (reference sequence). CDR3 protein: CASSGAYDEQFF. Here the CDR3 DNA reads TGTGCCAGCAGCGGGGCCTACGATGAGCAGTTCTTC. Full variable domain (outside the CDR3, taken from reference TRBV7-9 and TRBJ2-1): DTGVSQNPRHKITKRGQNVTFRCDPISEHNRLYWYRQTLGQGPEFLTYFQNEAQLEKSRLLSDRFSAERPKGSFSTLEIQRTEQGDSAMYLCASSGAYDEQFFGPGTRLTVL.

Many counts were recorded for this clonotype. This chain connects TRBV11-2 to TRBJ2-7; a weak D match, TRBD1 (5 bases). Looked up from germline, CDR1 is SGHAT and CDR2 is FQNNGV. Trimming pared 4 bases from V and 0 bases from J, leaving 13 bases between. This CDR3 comprises 15 residues. The CDR3 sequence: CASSYGRAYSYEQYV. The CDR3 nucleotides are TGTGCCAGCAGCTACGGCAGGGCCTACTCCTACGAGCAGTACGTC.